This T cell receptor (beta chain) is drawn from a study of blood T cell repertoires in COVID-19. Background on the study: Sites across the United States, Italy and Spain contributed samples from acute and convalescent COVID-19.

Seattle patients were enrolled during active infection and followed longitudinally. As handled by the study authors: From reference gene primer amplification, estimates of nucleated cell counts were derived. Clones were read by immunoSEQ multiplex PCR, and TCRdb kept only the in-frame ones, dropping some. That table furnishes V, J and clone size, whereas the DNA furnished D and trimming. Of over 100,000 clones in the sample, 80% to 95% were seen once. V lost 5 bases to trimming and J lost 6 bases, with 13 bases between them. Germline CDR1 and CDR2: SGHDN and FVKESK. The CDR3 is 13 amino acids. This sequence originates from a woman in her fifties or sixties with COVID-19, enrolled during active disease. The source material was peripheral blood. The rearrangement joins TRBV14 to TRBJ1-1; tentative D call: TRBD1 (5 bases). CDR3 sequence: CASSNAGASEAFF. Here the CDR3 DNA reads TGTGCCAGCAGCAATGCTGGGGCCTCTGAAGCTTTCTTT.